This paragraph reports one T cell receptor beta chain. Its antigen is not identified. This sample was included in a study of T cells in Graves' hyperthyroidism and ophthalmopathy. Across the whole study: Before treatment of any kind, peripheral blood was taken at initial diagnosis. Overall study results and limits: Also found in blood were most expanded thyroid clonotypes above 0.001.

Trimming removed 4 bases from V and 6 bases from J, with 11 bases in between. Germline CDR1 SGDLS, CDR2 YYNGEE. The CDR3 runs to 13 residues. Criteria for exclusion of patients were uncontrolled infection, other autoimmune disease, pregnancy or lactation. Amplified TCR beta CDR3 regions derived from RNA transcripts. The TCR CDR3 first-round RT-PCR relied on the HTBI primer set. TCRdb ran MiXCR on the multiplex PCR reads and lists one entry per CDR3 protein. This sample has hundreds of thousands of distinct CDR3 sequences, with around 20% found just once. The sequence was obtained from a woman in her 50s with Graves' hyperthyroidism that later progressed to Graves' ophthalmopathy. The chain joins TRBV9 to TRBJ1-5; D remains ambiguous. Source material: blood. The CDR3 here is CASSLSWSQPQHF. DNA of the CDR3: TGTGCCAGCAGCCTAAGTTGGTCTCAGCCCCAGCATTTT. Full variable domain (missing parts from reference TRBV9 and TRBJ1-5): DSGVTQTPKHLITATGQRVTLRCSPRSGDLSVYWYQQSLDQGLQFLIQYYNGEERAKGNILERFSAQQFPDLHSELNLSSLELGDSALYFCASSLSWSQPQHFGDGTRLSIL.